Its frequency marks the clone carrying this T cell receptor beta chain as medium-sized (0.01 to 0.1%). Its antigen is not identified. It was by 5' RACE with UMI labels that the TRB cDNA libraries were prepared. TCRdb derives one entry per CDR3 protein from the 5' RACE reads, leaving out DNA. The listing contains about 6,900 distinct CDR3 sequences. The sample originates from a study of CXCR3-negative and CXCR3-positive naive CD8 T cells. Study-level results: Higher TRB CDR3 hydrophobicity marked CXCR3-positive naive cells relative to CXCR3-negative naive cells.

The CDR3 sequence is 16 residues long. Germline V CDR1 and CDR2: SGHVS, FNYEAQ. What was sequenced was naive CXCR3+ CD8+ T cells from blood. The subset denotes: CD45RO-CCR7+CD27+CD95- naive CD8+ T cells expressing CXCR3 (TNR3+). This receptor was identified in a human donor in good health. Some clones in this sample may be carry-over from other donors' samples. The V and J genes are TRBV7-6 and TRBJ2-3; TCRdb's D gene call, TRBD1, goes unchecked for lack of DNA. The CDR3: CASSSSGGLATDTQYF. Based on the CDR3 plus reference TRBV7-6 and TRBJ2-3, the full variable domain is GAGVSQSPRYKVTKRGQDVALRCDPISGHVSLYWYRQALGQGPEFLTYFNYEAQQDKSGLPNDRFSAERPEGSISTLTIQRTEQRDSAMYRCASSSSGGLATDTQYFGPGTRLTVL.